A single TCR beta chain is shown here with its context. Specified time point: baseline, week 1 (first vaccination visit). Regarding treatment: pre-vaccination baseline after standard-of-care therapy. This entry belongs to a study of a mutant IDH1 vaccine in newly diagnosed glioma. Assay used: immunoSEQ multiplex PCR; TCRdb lists only in-frame clones, some missing. The sample shows tens of thousands of clones, about four fifths of them seen only once. This CDR3 is 15 amino acids long. The germline gives CDR1 SNHLY, CDR2 FYNNEI. Trimming removed 6 bases from V and 0 bases from J, with 14 bases in between.

The TCR was taken from a woman in her 50s with glioma. The source was PBMCs, collected from a glioma patient treated with radiotherapy, temozolomide or both. This chain joins TRBV2 and TRBJ1-1, with a tentative D call TRBD1 (6 bases). For the CDR3, the DNA is TGTGCCAGCAGAGGTCAGACAGGCCTGAACACTGAAGCTTTCTTT. Encoded protein: CASRGQTGLNTEAFF.